These 25 T cell receptor beta chains share one sample of origin, sequenced in a study of blood T cell repertoires in COVID-19. Using immunoSEQ multiplex PCR, the repertoire was profiled, and TCRdb retains in-frame clones only, with some absent. The table shows 350,000 to 400,000 clones, with around 87% occurring only once. Sequencing used PBMCs or T cells enriched from blood (not recorded which). All receptors derive from a man aged 18-30 years who had recovered from COVID-19.

This clone has a single count. This chain links TRBV10-3 with TRBJ2-7; a possible D gene is TRBD2 (6 bases). CDR1 is ENHRY, CDR2 SYGVKD, per germline. The CDR3 extends over 12 amino acids. Between the trimmed V and J ends, which lost 11 bases and 3 bases, there was a span of 14 bases. The CDR3 DNA reads as TGTGCCGTCGGGGGAGAAGGCTACGAGCAGTACTTC. Protein: CAVGGEGYEQYF.

This clone appeared once. This sequence joins TRBV9 and TRBJ2-2; possible D gene TRBD2, 5 bases. The germline V and J ends were trimmed by 4 bases and 7 bases, with 14 bases remaining between them. The CDR3 has 14 amino acids. From germline, CDR1 is SGDLS and CDR2 YYNGEE. The DNA of the CDR3 is TGTGCCAGCAGCCTCAGATGGGGAGACGGGGAGCTGTTTTTT. It yields the protein CASSLRWGDGELFF.

The chain uses TRBV5-1 and TRBJ2-1; 8 nucleotides align to TRBD1. The J segment lost 4 bases and the V segment lost 0 bases, leaving 6 bases of the junction unmatched. The CDR3 contains 16 residues. Germline loops: CDR1 SGHRS, CDR2 YFSETQ. The CDR3 here is CASSLGTGFSYNEQFF. CDR3 DNA: TGCGCCAGCAGCTTGGGGACAGGGTTTTCTTACAATGAGCAGTTCTTC.

V is TRBV7-3 and J is TRBJ1-5; maybe TRBD1 (5 bases). The germline CDR1 and CDR2 sequences are SGHTA and FQGTGA. This CDR3 region has 15 residues. The V and J ends lost 8 bases and 2 bases respectively, with 16 bases between them. The CDR3 DNA is TGTGCCAGCGGGGGACTATATGAAGGCAATCAGCCCCAGCATTTT. This translates into CASGGLYEGNQPQHF.

This clone was seen only a few times. A much larger clone differs by one base, so this may be a read error. Other DNA sequences in this specimen translate into the identical CDR3. V usage is TRBV6-4 and J usage is TRBJ2-3; 12 positions agree with TRBD2. The CDR3 length is 15 residues. The V gene end was trimmed by 5 bases and the J gene end by 1 base; junction bases not matched to a gene: 1. Germline V gene sequence: CDR1 MRHNA, CDR2 SNTAGT. The CDR3 region is CASSRTSGGTDTQYF. In DNA form, the CDR3 reads TGTGCCAGCAGTAGGACTAGCGGGGGCACAGATACGCAGTATTTT.

This chain links TRBV4-1 with TRBJ2-2, with a possible D match to TRBD2 (6 bases). Germline CDR1 MGHRA, CDR2 YSYEKL. Trimming stripped 4 bases from V and 4 bases from J, with 10 bases between. This CDR3 region has 14 residues. The CDR3: CASSPGTPTGELFF. The DNA for the CDR3 is TGCGCCAGCAGCCCCGGGACTCCCACCGGGGAGCTGTTTTTT.

The V call is TRBV12-3 or TRBV12-4, the J call TRBJ1-1; the D is unclear. The V end lost 8 bases, the J end lost 1 base, and 11 bases lay between the germline ends. CDR3 length: 13 amino acids. The CDR3 sequence is CASSNHGNTEAFF. CDR3 bases: TGTGCCAGCTCCAATCACGGGAACACTGAAGCTTTCTTT.

A single count supports this clone. This sequence joins TRBV7-2 and TRBJ1-5; unclear D gene. The germline gives CDR1 SGHTA, CDR2 FQGNSA. The CDR3 length is 15 residues. Trimming left V 3 bases short and J 4 bases short, with 13 bases between. CDR3 residues: CASSFDFGDNQPQHF. The CDR3 nucleotides are TGTGCCAGCAGCTTTGATTTCGGAGATAATCAGCCCCAGCATTTT. Drawing the rest from reference TRBV7-2 and TRBJ1-5, the complete variable domain is GAGVSQSPSNKVTEKGKDVELRCDPISGHTALYWYRQSLGQGLEFLIYFQGNSAPDKSGLPSDRFSAERTGGSVSTLTIQRTQQEDSAVYLCASSFDFGDNQPQHFGDGTRLSIL.

The chain joins TRBV9 to TRBJ2-7, with D unresolved. This CDR3 is 15 amino acids long. CDR1 is SGDLS, CDR2 YYNGEE, per germline. The V end lost 0 bases, the J end lost 0 bases, and 10 bases lay between the germline ends. The CDR3 loop is CASSVGQASSYEQYF. DNA of the CDR3: TGTGCCAGCAGCGTAGGTCAGGCGAGCTCCTACGAGCAGTACTTC.

The chain joins TRBV6-6 to TRBJ2-1; 7 nucleotides align to TRBD1. The V gene's germline CDR1 is MNHNY and CDR2 SVGAGI (reference sequence). This CDR3 contains 14 residues. J gave up 5 bases and V 7 bases, and 8 bases lay outside the gene matches. This chain's CDR3 is CASKTGQTNNEQFF. Here the CDR3 DNA reads TGTGCCAGCAAGACGGGACAGACCAACAATGAGCAGTTCTTC.

The chain recombines TRBV19 with TRBJ2-2, with TRBD1 identical over 7 bases. The CDR3 loop spans 15 amino acids. Germline CDR1 reads LNHDA; CDR2 reads SQIVND (reference sequence). J lost 3 bases, V lost 3 bases, and 4 bases had no gene match. The DNA for the CDR3 is TGTGCCAGTAGTATCGGGACAGTGGACACCGGGGAGCTGTTTTTT. It is translated as CASSIGTVDTGELFF.

The V call is TRBV18, the J call TRBJ2-3; 8 bases agree with TRBD1. The germline gives CDR1 KGHSH, CDR2 LQKENI. The CDR3 is 17 residues long. With 0 bases clipped from V and 4 bases from J, the junction kept 9 bases outside the gene matches. In DNA form, the CDR3 reads TGTGCCAGCTCACCACCCCCCGGGACAGGCTGGTCAGATACGCAGTATTTT. Amino acid sequence: CASSPPPGTGWSDTQYF. Supplemented by reference TRBV18 and TRBJ2-3, the full variable domain reads NAGVMQNPRHLVRRRGQEARLRCSPMKGHSHVYWYRQLPEEGLKFMVYLQKENIIDESGMPKERFSAEFPKEGPSILRIQQVVRGDSAAYFCASSPPPGTGWSDTQYFGPGTRLTVL.

The J gene is TRBJ2-5, the V gene TRBV6-5; 9 bases line up with TRBD1. CDR3 length: 13 amino acids. Germline lookup yields CDR1 MNHEY and CDR2 SVGAGI. With 5 bases clipped from V and 7 bases from J, the junction kept 5 bases outside the gene matches. CDR3 residues: CASSQGQGGTQYF. The CDR3 DNA is TGTGCCAGCAGTCAGGGACAGGGAGGGACCCAGTACTTC.

Remarks on this clone: Other DNA variants within this sample encode the same CDR3. The CDR3 DNA is TGTGCCAGCTCACCAGGCAGCAATCAGCCCCAGCATTTT. Amino acids: CASSPGSNQPQHF. The chain joins TRBV18 to TRBJ1-5; D gene uncertain. V was cut by 2 bases and J by 1 base, with 3 bases left in between. Per germline, CDR1 KGHSH and CDR2 LQKENI. This CDR3 region has 13 residues.

The chain carries TRBV5-1 and TRBJ2-3, with 7 bases matching TRBD2. This CDR3 is 15 amino acids long. V dropped 3 bases and J dropped 3; count of bases not matched to a gene: 7. The V gene's germline CDR1 is SGHRS and CDR2 YFSETQ. In DNA form, the CDR3 reads TGCGCCAGCAGCTGGACCCCCGGGGGGACAGATACGCAGTATTTT. This translates into CASSWTPGGTDTQYF.

V gene TRBV7-5 combines with J gene TRBJ1-3; the D call of TRBD1 is as the table states it, not checked on the DNA. TRBV7-5 is reported as a pseudogene. This CDR3 comprises 15 residues. CDR3 in amino acids: CVRSLGQNSGNTIYF. As DNA, the CDR3 is TGTGTCAGAAGCTTAGGACAGAACTCTGGAAACACCATATATTTT.

J is TRBJ2-3 and V is TRBV27; 12 nucleotides match TRBD2. Germline CDR1 reads MNHEY; CDR2 reads SMNVEV (reference sequence). V gave up 4 bases and J gave up 0 bases; unmatched junction bases: 8. CDR3 length: 18 amino acids. The CDR3 loop is CASSSTPSGGASTDTQYF. The CDR3 coding sequence is TGTGCCAGCAGTTCAACCCCTAGCGGGGGGGCTAGCACAGATACGCAGTATTTT.

The chain links TRBV12-3 or TRBV12-4 to TRBJ2-7, with a weak D call TRBD1 (6 bases). This CDR3 comprises 13 residues. Between the trimmed V and J ends, which lost 6 bases and 3 bases, there was a span of 12 bases. CDR3 bases: TGTGCCAGCAGCAGGGACATAGGCTACGAGCAGTACTTC. It specifies CASSRDIGYEQYF.

This clone occurred once. V is TRBV2 and J is TRBJ1-2, with TRBD1 identical over 10 bases. From germline, CDR1 is SNHLY and CDR2 FYNNEI. The CDR3 runs to 13 residues. Unmatched junction bases numbered 6, after V lost 6 bases and J lost 8 bases. CDR3 in DNA: TGTGCCAGCAGGACAGGGGGCGCATCGGGCTACACCTTC. Translated, it gives CASRTGGASGYTF.

This clone was detected once. The chain has TRBV29-1 and TRBJ1-5; TRBD1 agrees at 7 bases. In germline, CDR1 is SQVTM, CDR2 ANQGSEA. The CDR3 consists of 13 residues. With 4 bases clipped from V and 1 base from J, the junction kept 1 base outside the gene matches. This CDR3 is CSVVQGSNQPQHF. For the CDR3, the DNA is TGCAGCGTTGTACAGGGGAGCAATCAGCCCCAGCATTTT.

The V and J genes are TRBV3-1 (or the pseudogene TRBV3-2) and TRBJ1-2; unclear D gene. Germline V CDR1 and CDR2: LGHDT, YNNKEL (reference sequence). V was clipped by 1 base and J by 4 bases, with 16 bases between them. This CDR3 region has 16 residues. The CDR3 coding sequence is TGTGCCAGCAGCCAAGCACCCGGGGTTGTTATCTATGGCTACACCTTC. This encodes CASSQAPGVVIYGYTF.

The V and J genes are TRBV18 and TRBJ2-2; no firm D call. CDR3 length: 17 amino acids. Trimming cost V 3 bases and J 0 bases, with 14 bases left between them. Germline-derived CDR1 and CDR2 are KGHSH and LQKENI. The CDR3 reads CASSPSYRYPNTGELFF. The CDR3 region has the DNA TGTGCCAGCTCACCCTCATACAGATATCCGAACACCGGGGAGCTGTTTTTT.

This chain joins TRBV5-1 and TRBJ1-2, with a weak D call TRBD1 (6 bases). Trimming took 4 bases from V and 6 from J, leaving 25 bases between them. CDR1 is SGHRS, CDR2 YFSETQ, per germline. The CDR3 runs 17 residues. The CDR3 nucleotides are TGCGCCAGCAGCAGAGGTATGGACAGCTCCTCATGGAATGGCTACACCTTC. Amino acids: CASSRGMDSSSWNGYTF.

V gene TRBV27 combines with J gene TRBJ2-5, with 10 bases that match TRBD2. The CDR3 is 15 residues long. V gave up 9 bases and J gave up 5 bases; unmatched junction bases: 12. Germline V gene lookup returns CDR1 MNHEY and CDR2 SMNVEV (reference sequence). DNA for the CDR3: TGTGCCAGTCCGATAGCGGGAGGAGTTTCGGAGACCCAGTACTTC. This sequence encodes CASPIAGGVSETQYF.

The genes are TRBV19 and TRBJ2-3; 7 nucleotides line up with TRBD2. The CDR3 sequence is 17 residues long. Germline V gene lookup returns CDR1 LNHDA and CDR2 SQIVND (reference sequence). Trimming cost V 2 bases and J 3 bases; bases outside gene matches: 11. The CDR3 region is CASSISGVGGGTDTQYF. CDR3 bases: TGTGCCAGTAGTATATCTGGGGTCGGCGGGGGAACAGATACGCAGTATTTT.